Detailed here is one TCR beta chain. These data originate in a study of T-cell memory formation after mild COVID-19. From the 5' RACE reads, TCRdb called clonotypes with MiXCR, one entry per CDR3 protein. The sample consists of nearly 250,000 distinct CDR3 sequences, approximately 15% of them appearing once. Between the trimmed V and J ends, which lost 7 bases and 3 bases, there was a span of 10 bases. The germline V gene encodes CDR1 DFQATT and CDR2 SNEGSKA (reference sequence). The CDR3 spans 11 residues. Material: PBMCs or a T cell subset sorted from them (not recorded which). This chain links TRBV20-1 with TRBJ2-7; tentatively, D is TRBD1 (6 bases). The source of this sequence is an adult woman who had mild COVID-19 (a few samples of this study predate the infection). Cell type and time point are not known. The CDR3 region has the DNA TGCAGTGGGACAGTTCACTACGAGCAGTACTTC. This translates into CSGTVHYEQYF.